These 18 T cell receptor beta chains originate from one sample sequenced in a study of blood T cell repertoires in COVID-19 (TCRdb year 2020). Library preparation was by the immunoSEQ multiplex PCR assay. TCRdb limited this immuneACCESS table to in-frame rearrangements with V and J called. A share of clones is missing; checked studies link under half to unresolved V genes, and the rest is unexplained. The sample includes over 35,000 clones, with approximately 85% observed a single time. The ten largest clones add up to about a third of the sample. Specimen: peripheral blood. The receptor source for this set is a woman of 80 years or more with COVID-19, enrolled during active disease.

The V gene is TRBV7-8, the J gene TRBJ2-2; weak D call: TRBD2 (6 bases). Trimming removed 4 bases at V and 2 bases at J, with 14 bases between. CDR3 length equals 16 residues. Germline CDR1 SGHVS, CDR2 FQNEAQ. The CDR3 sequence is CASSYSWGTNTGELFF. The CDR3 DNA reads TGTGCCAGCAGCTACTCATGGGGGACTAACACCGGGGAGCTGTTTTTT.

CDR3 region: CASSSPGVGGPSTGELFF. The CDR3 bases are TGTGCCAGCAGTTCCCCAGGGGTGGGGGGGCCCTCAACCGGGGAGCTGTTTTTT. The chain combines TRBV28 with TRBJ2-2; TRBD2 might be the D (7 bases). Trimming cost V 4 bases and J 5 bases, with 23 bases left between them. The CDR3 spans 18 residues. Germline values: CDR1 MDHEN, CDR2 SYDVKM.

This chain uses TRBV7-9 with TRBJ1-1; D might be TRBD1 (6 bases). CDR1 and CDR2 (germline): SEHNR, FQNEAQ (reference sequence). The CDR3 has 19 amino acids. With 2 bases removed from V and 1 base from J, the gap between germline ends came to 23 bases. The DNA of the CDR3 is TGTGCCAGCAGCTTAAATTTGGGGTACGGGCCAGGGGCGAACACTGAAGCTTTCTTT. Translated, it gives CASSLNLGYGPGANTEAFF.

V usage is TRBV27 and J usage is TRBJ1-1, with 12 nucleotides matching TRBD1. The CDR3 spans 14 residues. Germline CDR1 is MNHEY and CDR2 is SMNVEV (reference sequence). Unmatched junction bases numbered 5, after V lost 6 bases and J lost 6 bases. The CDR3 spells CASRMGQGASEAFF. In nucleotides, the CDR3 is TGTGCCAGCAGGATGGGACAGGGGGCCTCTGAAGCTTTCTTT.

V usage is TRBV3-1 (or the pseudogene TRBV3-2) and J usage is TRBJ2-2, with 12 bases aligning to TRBD2. Trimming removed 4 bases from V and 3 bases from J; junction bases left unmatched: 6. The CDR3 spans 17 residues. CDR1 and CDR2 (germline): LGHDT, YNNKEL (reference sequence). CDR3 nucleotide sequence: TGTGCCAGCAGCCGCGGACTAGCGGGGCGATACACCGGGGAGCTGTTTTTT. Translation: CASSRGLAGRYTGELFF.

The rearrangement uses TRBV3-1 (or the pseudogene TRBV3-2) and TRBJ2-3, with TRBD2 matching 8 bases. CDR3 size: 16 residues. Looked up from germline, CDR1 is LGHDT and CDR2 is YNNKEL (reference sequence). V shed 4 bases and J 1 base; nucleotides not matched to a gene: 7. Here the CDR3 reads CASSPSLAGGTDTQYF. CDR3 in DNA: TGTGCCAGCAGCCCCAGTCTAGCGGGTGGCACAGATACGCAGTATTTT.

The V gene is TRBV28, the J gene TRBJ2-7; 8 bases are shared with TRBD1. The CDR3 length is 15 residues. Trimming removed 3 bases from V and 0 bases from J; junction bases left unmatched: 4. Germline CDR1 reads MDHEN; CDR2 reads SYDVKM. The CDR3 sequence is CASSFRDRPSYEQYF. CDR3 sequence (DNA): TGTGCCAGCAGTTTCCGGGACAGGCCCTCCTACGAGCAGTACTTC.

The chain recombines TRBV3-1 (or the pseudogene TRBV3-2) with TRBJ1-3; no clear D. Germline V lookup: CDR1 LGHDT, CDR2 YNNKEL (reference sequence). The CDR3 spans 12 residues. The V gene lost 3 bases and the J gene lost 15 bases, with 15 bases spanning the gap. CDR3 protein: CASSHLLREKYF. For the CDR3, the DNA is TGTGCCAGCAGCCACCTTCTCCGGGAAAAATATTTT.

This chain links TRBV7-9 with TRBJ1-2, with D perhaps matching TRBD1 (5 bases). The CDR3 length is 14 residues. The germline V and J ends were trimmed by 1 base and 6 bases, with 12 bases remaining between them. Germline-derived CDR1 and CDR2 are SEHNR and FQNEAQ (reference sequence). CDR3 protein: CASSLVGGVHGYTF. The DNA for the CDR3 is TGTGCCAGCAGCTTAGTTGGGGGGGTACATGGCTACACCTTC. Filled out from reference TRBV7-9 and TRBJ1-2, the complete variable domain reads DTGVSQNPRHKITKRGQNVTFRCDPISEHNRLYWYRQTLGQGPEFLTYFQNEAQLEKSRLLSDRFSAERPKGSFSTLEIQRTEQGDSAMYLCASSLVGGVHGYTFGSGTRLTVV.

The chain carries TRBV5-6 and TRBJ1-1; 8 bases match TRBD1. V dropped 4 bases and J dropped 0; count of bases not matched to a gene: 11. Germline CDR1 is SGHDT and CDR2 is YYEEEE. The CDR3 extends over 17 amino acids. CDR3 sequence (DNA): TGTGCCAGCAGCGCTCTGGACAGGGCGCCTATGAACACTGAAGCTTTCTTT. Translated: CASSALDRAPMNTEAFF.

This clone was counted a few times. The chain couples TRBV18 to TRBJ1-3; TRBD1 aligns across 9 bases. The trim removed 5 bases at V and 2 bases at J, leaving 4 bases unmatched. Germline loops: CDR1 KGHSH, CDR2 LQKENI. The CDR3 contains 15 residues. CDR3: CASSSRDRAGNTIYF. The CDR3 DNA is TGTGCCAGCTCATCACGGGACAGGGCTGGAAACACCATATATTTT.

This clone was observed once. V and J are TRBV28 and TRBJ2-7; 8 bases align to TRBD1. CDR1 and CDR2 from the germline V gene are MDHEN and SYDVKM. This CDR3 is built from 15 residues. V gave up 2 bases and J gave up 3 bases; unmatched junction bases: 6. The CDR3 loop reads CASSLRDRIIYEQYF. CDR3 in DNA: TGTGCCAGCAGTTTACGGGACAGGATAATCTACGAGCAGTACTTC.

The genes are TRBV15 and TRBJ2-1; 11 nucleotides agree with TRBD2. Trimming cost V 1 base and J 5 bases; bases outside gene matches: 1. From germline, CDR1 is LNHNV and CDR2 YYDKDF (reference sequence). CDR3 length: 15 amino acids. The CDR3: CATSRATSGDNEQFF. The CDR3 coding sequence is TGTGCCACCAGCAGAGCGACTAGCGGGGACAATGAGCAGTTCTTC.

The chain uses TRBV28 and TRBJ1-2, with 10 positions matching TRBD1. V trimming: 5 bases; J trimming: 1 base; junction bases outside the gene matches: 4. CDR3 length: 15 residues. Germline values: CDR1 MDHEN, CDR2 SYDVKM. The CDR3 reads CASSPGQGGNYGYTF. As DNA, the CDR3 is TGTGCCAGCAGTCCCGGACAGGGGGGTAACTATGGCTACACCTTC.

V gene TRBV14 combines with J gene TRBJ1-2, with 11 positions matching TRBD1. Germline V gene sequence: CDR1 SGHDN, CDR2 FVKESK. The CDR3 covers 15 residues. The junction had 3 bases not matched to a gene; V was cut back by 2 bases and J by 4 bases. CDR3 protein: CASSQRTGGLYGYTF. CDR3 in DNA: TGTGCCAGCAGCCAACGGACAGGGGGCCTCTATGGCTACACCTTC. Variable domain in full (rest from reference TRBV14 and TRBJ1-2): EAGVTQFPSHSVIEKGQTVTLRCDPISGHDNLYWYRRVMGKEIKFLLHFVKESKQDESGMPNNRFLAERTGGTYSTLKVQPAELEDSGVYFCASSQRTGGLYGYTFGSGTRLTVV.

This rearrangement joins TRBV11-1 to TRBJ1-3; a weak D match, TRBD1 (6 bases). Germline lookup yields CDR1 SGHAT and CDR2 FQDESV (reference sequence). The CDR3 extends over 14 amino acids. The V gene lost 5 bases and the J gene lost 2 bases, with 10 bases spanning the gap. The CDR3 region has the DNA TGTGCCAGCAGCAAGACAGGAGCTGGAAACACCATATATTTT. Its translation: CASSKTGAGNTIYF.

V and J are TRBV5-4 and TRBJ2-3; TRBD2 matches at 13 bases. Germline V gene lookup returns CDR1 SGHNT and CDR2 YYREEE (reference sequence). The CDR3 loop spans 18 amino acids. Trimming cost V 4 bases and J 3 bases; bases outside gene matches: 11. CDR3 in amino acids: CASSPGTSGTPSTDTQYF. The CDR3 DNA reads as TGTGCCAGCAGCCCCGGGACTAGCGGGACACCATCTACAGATACGCAGTATTTT.

This clone was recorded a few times. The chain combines TRBV6-5 with TRBJ1-5, with 8 bases fitting TRBD1. Germline V gene data show CDR1 as MNHEY and CDR2 as SVGAGI. The CDR3 has 14 amino acids. V lost 8 bases to trimming and J lost 4 bases; unmatched junction nucleotides: 7. CDR3 sequence: CASCHTGGNQPQHF. The CDR3 DNA sequence: TGTGCCAGCTGTCATACAGGGGGGAATCAGCCCCAGCATTTT.